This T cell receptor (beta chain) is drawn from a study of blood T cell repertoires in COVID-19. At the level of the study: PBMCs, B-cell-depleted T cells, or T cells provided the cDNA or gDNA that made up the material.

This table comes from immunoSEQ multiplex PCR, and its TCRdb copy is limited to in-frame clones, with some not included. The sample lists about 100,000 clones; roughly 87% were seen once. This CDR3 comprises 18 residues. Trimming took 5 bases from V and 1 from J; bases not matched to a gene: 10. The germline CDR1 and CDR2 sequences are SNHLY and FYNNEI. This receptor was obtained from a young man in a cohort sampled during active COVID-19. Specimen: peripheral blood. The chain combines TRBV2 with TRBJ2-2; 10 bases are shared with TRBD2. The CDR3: CASSTSPLAGENTGELFF. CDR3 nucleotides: TGTGCCAGCAGTACCTCTCCTCTAGCGGGGGAGAACACCGGGGAGCTGTTTTTT.